Below, 6 T cell receptor beta chains from the same sample are listed, as sequenced in a study of shared clonotypes between healthy human individuals. Profiled with immunoSEQ multiplex PCR; TCRdb holds only in-frame clones, not every one. The sample holds roughly 1,800,000 clones, roughly 94% seen once. Naive CD8 cells comprised CD45RO-negative, CCR7-positively selected cells, excluding terminally differentiated effector memory CD45RA+ cells. The material sequenced was naive CD8+ T cells sorted from blood. The source of these receptors is a man between 18 and 29 years old in good health.

This chain connects TRBV30 to TRBJ2-7; D not resolved. The CDR3 contains 13 residues. CDR1 is GTSNPN and CDR2 is SVGIG in the germline V gene (reference sequence). The V end was cut by 3 bases, the J end by 6 bases, with 15 bases between. Written as DNA, the CDR3 is TGTGCCTGGAGCGCCACTACTGTGGGCGAGCAGTACTTC. Its translation: CAWSATTVGEQYF. Full variable domain (rest looked up from reference TRBV30 and TRBJ2-7): SQTIHQWPATLVQPVGSPLSLECTVEGTSNPNLYWYRQAAGRGLQLLFYSVGIGQISSEVPQNLSASRPQDRQFILSSKKLLLSDSGFYLCAWSATTVGEQYFGPGTRLTVT.

V and J are TRBV9 and TRBJ2-7; 9 nucleotides agree with TRBD1. Per germline, CDR1 SGDLS and CDR2 YYNGEE. The CDR3 has 16 amino acids. With V trimmed by 4 bases and J by 4 bases, 12 bases remained unmatched. Written as DNA, the CDR3 is TGTGCCAGCAGCCCAAAACCGGGACAGGGATCGTACGAGCAGTACTTC. This translates into CASSPKPGQGSYEQYF.

The chain uses TRBV6-5 and TRBJ2-1, with a possible D match to TRBD1 (6 bases). The CDR3 runs 14 residues. Per germline, CDR1 MNHEY and CDR2 SVGAGI. Between the trimmed V and J ends, which lost 2 bases and 5 bases, there was a span of 10 bases. CDR3 sequence reads: CASSYGGPDNEQFF. The CDR3 bases are TGTGCCAGCAGTTACGGGGGCCCGGACAATGAGCAGTTCTTC.

V gene TRBV19 combines with J gene TRBJ1-1; no definite D call. V was clipped by 3 bases and J by 3 bases, with 8 bases between them. The CDR3 contains 13 residues. CDR1 LNHDA and CDR2 SQIVND come from the germline V gene (reference sequence). The CDR3 DNA follows: TGTGCCAGTAGTATTTCCGAGGACACTGAAGCTTTCTTT. It encodes CASSISEDTEAFF.

This clone was observed once. The rearrangement joins TRBV28 to TRBJ2-3; D unresolved. This CDR3 comprises 16 residues. The germline V and J ends were trimmed by 5 bases and 5 bases, with 20 bases remaining between them. Germline V gives CDR1 MDHEN, CDR2 SYDVKM. The CDR3 coding sequence is TGTGCCAGCAGTCCCCCCTTTGGGAACCTCGGAGATACGCAGTATTTT. Its protein is CASSPPFGNLGDTQYF.

This clone was observed once. The rearrangement uses TRBV28 and TRBJ1-2; 10 positions match TRBD1. The V segment lost 3 bases and the J segment 6 bases; nucleotides outside the gene matches: 10. Germline V gene data show CDR1 as MDHEN and CDR2 as SYDVKM. The CDR3 length is 16 residues. CDR3 nucleotides: TGTGCCAGCAGTTTTACCCTCGGACAGGGGGTTGATGGCTACACCTTC. Its protein product is CASSFTLGQGVDGYTF.